Detailed here is one T cell receptor (beta chain). The data stem from a study of blood T cell repertoires in COVID-19. The germline V gene has CDR1 SGHVS and CDR2 FQNEAQ. V was pared by 5 bases and J by 0 bases, with 5 bases between. The CDR3 extends over 12 amino acids. TCRdb's copy holds only in-frame clones and misses some; the assay was immunoSEQ multiplex PCR. The sample has 55,000 to 95,000 clones; 82% are singletons. This sequence originates from a woman aged 55-75 years with acute or convalescent COVID-19. Material: peripheral blood. The J gene is TRBJ2-7, the V gene TRBV7-8; D unresolved. In DNA form, the CDR3 reads TGTGCCAGCAGCCTGAGCTCCTACGAGCAGTACTTC. Residues: CASSLSSYEQYF.